These 5 T cell receptor beta chains were all obtained from the same sample, sequenced in a study of cytotoxic CD8 clonotypes in ibrutinib-treated CLL. Measured with immunoSEQ multiplex PCR; TCRdb has only the in-frame clones, and not every one. The table shows about 140,000 clones, with 70% to 85% occurring only once. The sequencing here drew on PBMCs, taken after 12 months of ibrutinib treatment. Receptors were obtained from a human donor with chronic lymphocytic leukemia.

CDR3 coding DNA: TGTGCTAGTGGTTTCGGAATAGCGGGGGGCACAGATACGCAGTATTTT. It translates to CASGFGIAGGTDTQYF. The chain employs TRBV12-5 and TRBJ2-3; 9 nucleotides match TRBD2. This CDR3 has 16 residues. Germline CDR1 is LGHNT and CDR2 is FRNRAP. V was clipped by 3 bases and J by 1 base; unmatched bases: 5.

The CDR3 protein is CASSLPGSYGYTF. CDR3 coding DNA: TGTGCCAGCAGTCTCCCAGGGAGCTATGGCTACACCTTC. This chain links TRBV5-4 with TRBJ1-2; D perhaps matches TRBD1 (5 bases). Germline CDR1 and CDR2: SGHNT and YYREEE (reference sequence). V was trimmed by 5 bases and J by 4 bases, leaving 12 bases between them. The length of the CDR3 is 13 residues.

This CDR3 is CASSASGTSGYNEQFF. In DNA form, the CDR3 reads TGTGCCAGCAGCGCCAGCGGGACTAGCGGATACAATGAGCAGTTCTTC. This sequence joins TRBV9 and TRBJ2-1; 11 bases agree with TRBD2. The trim removed 3 bases at V and 4 bases at J, leaving 6 bases unmatched. Looked up from germline, CDR1 is SGDLS and CDR2 is YYNGEE. This CDR3 contains 16 residues. Full variable domain (missing parts from reference TRBV9 and TRBJ2-1): DSGVTQTPKHLITATGQRVTLRCSPRSGDLSVYWYQQSLDQGLQFLIQYYNGEERAKGNILERFSAQQFPDLHSELNLSSLELGDSALYFCASSASGTSGYNEQFFGPGTRLTVL.

The genes are TRBV6-4 and TRBJ1-4, with unresolved D. Germline V gene sequence: CDR1 MRHNA, CDR2 SNTAGT. V was shortened by 6 bases and J by 5 bases, with 10 bases between the two germline ends. CDR3 size: 13 residues. CDR3 protein: CASSREANEKLFF. DNA of the CDR3: TGTGCCAGCAGCCGGGAAGCCAATGAAAAACTGTTTTTT.

This clone came up once. This chain uses TRBV7-2 with TRBJ1-5; the D is unclear. Between the trimmed V and J ends, which lost 5 bases and 1 base, there was a span of 12 bases. The CDR3 covers 15 residues. The germline V gene encodes CDR1 SGHTA and CDR2 FQGNSA. The chain's CDR3 is CASSVMGVSNQPQHF. DNA for the CDR3: TGTGCCAGCAGCGTAATGGGAGTGAGCAATCAGCCCCAGCATTTT.